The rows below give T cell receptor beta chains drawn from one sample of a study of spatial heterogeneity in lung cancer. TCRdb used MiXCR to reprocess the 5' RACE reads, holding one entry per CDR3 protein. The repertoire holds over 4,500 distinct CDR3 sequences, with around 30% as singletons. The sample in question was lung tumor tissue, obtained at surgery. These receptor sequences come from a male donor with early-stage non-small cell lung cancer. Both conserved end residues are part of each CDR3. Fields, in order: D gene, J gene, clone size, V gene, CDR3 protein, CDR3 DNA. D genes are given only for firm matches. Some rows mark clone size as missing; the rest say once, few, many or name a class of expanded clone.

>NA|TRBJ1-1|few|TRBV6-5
CASSLGGANTEAFF
TGTGCCAGCAGTTTGGGGGGGGCGAACACTGAAGCTTTCTTT
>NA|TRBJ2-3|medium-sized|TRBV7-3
CASSPDPATDTQYF
TGTGCCAGCAGCCCCGACCCTGCCACAGATACGCAGTATTTT
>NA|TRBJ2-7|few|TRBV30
CAWSVSSYEQYF
TGTGCCTGGAGTGTAAGCTCCTACGAGCAGTACTTC
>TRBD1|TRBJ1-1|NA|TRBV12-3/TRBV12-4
CASSLTGATEAFF
TGTGCCAGCAGCTTAACAGGGGCCACTGAAGCTTTCTTT
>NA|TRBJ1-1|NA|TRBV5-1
CASSGEQGISEAFF
TGCGCCAGCAGCGGAGAACAGGGTATCTCTGAAGCTTTCTTT
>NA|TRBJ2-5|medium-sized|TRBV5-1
CASSLERGQKETQYF
TGCGCCAGCAGCTTGGAGCGGGGACAGAAAGAGACCCAGTACTTC
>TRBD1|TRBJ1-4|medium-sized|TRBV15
CATSSGTGIGEKLFF
TGTGCCACCAGCAGTGGGACAGGGATTGGGGAAAAACTGTTTTTT
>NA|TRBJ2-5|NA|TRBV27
CASSFRFRETQYF
TGTGCCAGCAGTTTTAGATTCAGAGAGACCCAGTACTTC
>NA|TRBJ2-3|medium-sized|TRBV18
CASSGGFEGTDTQYF
TGTGCCAGCTCCGGGGGCTTCGAGGGCACAGATACGCAGTATTTT
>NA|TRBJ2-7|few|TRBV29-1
CSVGPGAGYEQYF
TGCAGCGTTGGGCCGGGAGCTGGCTACGAGCAGTACTTC
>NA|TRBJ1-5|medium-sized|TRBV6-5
CASSYTSYDRQHF
TGTGCCAGCAGTTACACAAGTTACGACAGGCAGCATTTT
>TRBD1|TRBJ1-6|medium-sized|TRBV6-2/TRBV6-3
CASSSGTGGVGSPLHF
TGTGCCAGCAGTTCCGGGACAGGGGGCGTCGGTTCACCCCTCCACTTT
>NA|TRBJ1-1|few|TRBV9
CASSREGAVHVNTEAFF
TGTGCCAGCAGCCGGGAAGGGGCCGTACATGTGAACACTGAAGCTTTCTTT
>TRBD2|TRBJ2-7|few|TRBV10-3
CAISERAGGDYEQYF
TGTGCCATCAGTGAACGGGCGGGAGGAGACTACGAGCAGTACTTC
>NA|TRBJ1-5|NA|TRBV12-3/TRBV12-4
CGRRQTRSQPQHF
TGTGGTCGTCGACAGACAAGAAGTCAGCCCCAGCATTTT
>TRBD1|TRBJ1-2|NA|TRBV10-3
CAISERWDSATYGYTF
TGTGCCATCAGTGAACGGTGGGACAGTGCTACCTATGGCTACACCTTC
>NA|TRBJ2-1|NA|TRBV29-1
CSVATADEQFF
TGCAGCGTTGCCACGGCCGATGAGCAGTTCTTC
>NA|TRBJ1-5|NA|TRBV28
CASSLGGSNQPQHF
TGTGCCAGCAGTTTAGGGGGGAGCAATCAGCCCCAGCATTTT
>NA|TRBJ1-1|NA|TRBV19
CASSMGLHTEAFF
TGTGCCAGTAGTATGGGCCTTCACACTGAAGCTTTCTTT
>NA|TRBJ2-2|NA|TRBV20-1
CSAPEGYTGELFF
TGCAGTGCCCCTGAGGGGTACACCGGGGAGCTGTTTTTT